These 31 T cell receptor beta chains share one sample of origin, sequenced in a study of a mutant IDH1 vaccine in newly diagnosed glioma. Profiled with immunoSEQ multiplex PCR; TCRdb holds only in-frame clones, not every one. Of fewer than 65,000 clones in the sample, over 65% were seen once. Time point defined: baseline, week 1 (first vaccination visit). The treatment here: pre-vaccination baseline after standard-of-care therapy. The sequencing used PBMCs, collected from a glioma patient treated with radiotherapy, temozolomide or both. The receptors come from a woman in her forties with glioma.

The V gene is TRBV5-1, the J gene TRBJ2-7, with D possibly being TRBD2 (5 bases). Trimming took 7 bases from V and 2 from J, leaving 13 bases between them. The germline gives CDR1 SGHRS, CDR2 YFSETQ. The CDR3 contains 13 residues. This CDR3 reads CASGEGRTYEQYF. The DNA of the CDR3 is TGCGCCAGCGGCGAGGGTCGAACCTACGAGCAGTACTTC.

The J gene is TRBJ2-2, the V gene TRBV9, with 9 nucleotides matching TRBD2. This CDR3 region has 16 residues. Germline CDR1 and CDR2: SGDLS and YYNGEE. V gave up 7 bases and J gave up 0 bases; unmatched junction bases: 7. This chain's CDR3 is CASRRAGGTNTGELFF. DNA for the CDR3: TGTGCCAGCCGCCGTGCGGGGGGGACGAACACCGGGGAGCTGTTTTTT.

This chain joins TRBV9 and TRBJ2-2; no clear D gene. The germline V gene encodes CDR1 SGDLS and CDR2 YYNGEE. This CDR3 has 14 residues. V shed 0 bases and J shed 5 bases, with 8 bases lying between them. CDR3 nucleotide sequence: TGTGCCAGCAGCGTAGCTGAGAGAACCGGGGAGCTGTTTTTT. It specifies CASSVAERTGELFF.

This chain links TRBV21-1 with TRBJ1-4. TRBV21-1 is a pseudogene locus. The CDR3 extends over 16 amino acids. CDR3 residues: CASALWDRDTRGKLFF. CDR3 nucleotide sequence: TGTGCCAGCGCGCTGTGGGACCGAGACACCCGAGGAAAACTGTTTTTT.

The CDR3 sequence is CSVEGGRMNTEAFF. The CDR3 nucleotides are TGCAGCGTTGAGGGGGGACGGATGAACACTGAAGCTTTCTTT. This chain connects TRBV29-1 to TRBJ1-1; a weak D match, TRBD1 (5 bases). The CDR3 is 14 amino acids. In germline, CDR1 is SQVTM, CDR2 ANQGSEA. V shed 3 bases and J shed 0 bases, with 11 bases lying between them. The entire variable domain, with the rest obtained from reference TRBV29-1 and TRBJ1-1, is as follows: SAVISQKPSRDICQRGTSLTIQCQVDSQVTMMFWYRQQPGQSLTLIATANQGSEATYESGFVIDKFPISRPNLTFSTLTVSNMSPEDSSIYLCSVEGGRMNTEAFFGQGTRLTVV.

The V gene is TRBV5-1, the J gene TRBJ2-3, with D perhaps matching TRBD1 or TRBD2 (5 bases each). Germline values: CDR1 SGHRS, CDR2 YFSETQ. This CDR3 has 14 amino acids. Trimming cost V 0 bases and J 7 bases, with 12 bases left between them. The CDR3 nucleotides read TGCGCCAGCAGCTTGGACGGGACCCAAAATACGCAGTATTTT. Amino acid sequence: CASSLDGTQNTQYF.

The chain uses TRBV7-2 and TRBJ2-1; 15 positions match TRBD2. The CDR3 spans 18 residues. CDR1 and CDR2 from the germline V gene are SGHTA and FQGNSA. The J segment lost 7 bases and the V segment lost 4 bases, leaving 11 bases of the junction unmatched. The CDR3 nucleotides read TGTGCCAGCAGCTCGGCCGGGACTAGCGGGGGGCCGGGGAATGAGCAGTTCTTC. Its translation is CASSSAGTSGGPGNEQFF.

V gene TRBV18 combines with J gene TRBJ2-4; TRBD2 matches 8 bases. Germline V gene sequence: CDR1 KGHSH, CDR2 LQKENI. V lost 2 bases to trimming and J lost 5 bases; unmatched junction nucleotides: 2. The CDR3 spans 14 residues. The CDR3 DNA sequence: TGTGCCAGCTCACCAACTAGCGGCGAAAACATTCAGTACTTC. This sequence encodes CASSPTSGENIQYF.

About this clone itself: The same CDR3 can be traced to other DNA sequences in this sample. The J gene is TRBJ1-2, the V gene TRBV5-1, with D possibly being TRBD1 (6 bases). Germline lookup yields CDR1 SGHRS and CDR2 YFSETQ. Trimming removed 0 bases from V and 3 bases from J, with 12 bases in between. The CDR3 spans 15 residues. DNA of the CDR3: TGCGCCAGCAGCTTGGTTCCGGGGGCGGACTATGGCTACACCTTC. This codes for CASSLVPGADYGYTF.

This clone was seen more than once but under ten times. The chain links TRBV6-5 to TRBJ1-1, with D uncertain. Germline V gene lookup returns CDR1 MNHEY and CDR2 SVGAGI. V was cut by 0 bases and J by 7 bases, with 9 bases left in between. The CDR3 runs 13 residues. Here the CDR3 DNA reads TGTGCCAGCAGTTACTCAGGGTCTAATGAAGCTTTCTTT. Translation: CASSYSGSNEAFF.

The chain uses TRBV7-8 and TRBJ1-4; 11 bases agree with TRBD1. Germline lookup yields CDR1 SGHVS and CDR2 FQNEAQ. V trimming: 6 bases; J trimming: 8 bases; junction bases outside the gene matches: 11. The CDR3 extends over 16 amino acids. CDR3 amino acids: CASRSSPGTGGEKLFF. CDR3 DNA sequence: TGTGCCAGCAGGTCAAGCCCCGGGACAGGGGGGGAAAAACTGTTTTTT.

The chain carries TRBV5-1 and TRBJ1-5, with a tentative D call TRBD1 (6 bases). CDR3 length: 15 amino acids. Per the germline V gene, CDR1 is SGHRS and CDR2 is YFSETQ. The V end was cut by 4 bases, the J end by 1 base, with 12 bases between. The CDR3 DNA sequence: TGCGCCAGCAGCCCATCAGGGACAAGCAATCAGCCCCAGCATTTT. It yields the protein CASSPSGTSNQPQHF.

This clone has more than one count but fewer than ten. V is TRBV6-1 and J is TRBJ1-1; D is ambiguous. The CDR3 consists of 11 residues. Germline values: CDR1 MNHNS, CDR2 SASEGT. Deletions cut 8 bases from V and 13 bases from J, with 17 bases between. The CDR3 is CASLTGIGLFF. In DNA form, the CDR3 reads TGTGCCAGCTTGACCGGGATCGGGCTTTTCTTT.

This chain uses TRBV5-1 with TRBJ1-6; D is uncertain. The CDR3 spans 15 residues. The V gene's germline CDR1 is SGHRS and CDR2 YFSETQ. Trimming shortened V by 3 bases and J by 6 bases, and 13 bases separated the two germline ends. Here the CDR3 reads CASSSGLGGNSPLHF. The DNA for the CDR3 is TGCGCCAGCAGCTCAGGACTCGGAGGTAATTCACCCCTCCACTTT.

The J gene is TRBJ1-3, the V gene TRBV6-1; no definite D call. The CDR3 is 17 residues long. Per the germline V gene, CDR1 is MNHNS and CDR2 is SASEGT. With 3 bases removed from V and 1 base from J, the gap between germline ends came to 16 bases. CDR3 in DNA: TGTGCCAGCAGTGACCGGGTCTCACTTGGGTCTGGAAACACCATATATTTT. It yields the protein CASSDRVSLGSGNTIYF.

The genes are TRBV5-1 and TRBJ1-2; maybe TRBD1 (5 bases). Trimming pared 3 bases from V and 6 bases from J, leaving 9 bases between. Germline-derived CDR1 and CDR2 are SGHRS and YFSETQ. The CDR3 length is 12 residues. CDR3 DNA sequence: TGCGCCAGCAGCTGGGGGGACCATGGCTACACCTTC. Residues: CASSWGDHGYTF.

The chain couples TRBV23-1 to TRBJ1-1; D is ambiguous. TRBV23-1 is an ORF for which the function is uncertain. V was trimmed by 0 bases and J by 1 base, leaving 15 bases between them. This CDR3 has 17 residues. The CDR3 spells CASSQSKGLLGNTEAFF. The CDR3 DNA is TGCGCCAGCAGTCAATCGAAGGGCCTCCTAGGGAACACTGAAGCTTTCTTT.

The rearrangement joins TRBV7-8 to TRBJ1-1; 9 positions agree with TRBD1. V was clipped by 5 bases and J by 1 base; unmatched bases: 8. This CDR3 region has 16 residues. Per germline, CDR1 SGHVS and CDR2 FQNEAQ. CDR3 nucleotide sequence: TGTGCCAGCAGCCCCTCCGGGACAGGGACGAACACTGAAGCTTTCTTT. Residues: CASSPSGTGTNTEAFF.

J is TRBJ1-2 and V is TRBV5-6; 7 positions agree with TRBD1. CDR3 length equals 14 residues. Unmatched junction bases numbered 7, after V lost 4 bases and J lost 4 bases. The germline CDR1 and CDR2 sequences are SGHDT and YYEEEE. CDR3 amino acids: CASSDGTAGYGYTF. The CDR3 DNA reads TGTGCCAGCAGCGACGGGACAGCGGGCTATGGCTACACCTTC.

This chain joins TRBV6-6 and TRBJ2-3; D remains unclear. Trimming left V 5 bases short and J 6 bases short, with 6 bases between. The CDR3 is made up of 11 amino acids. Per germline, CDR1 MNHNY and CDR2 SVGAGI (reference sequence). CDR3 bases: TGTGCCAGCAGTCAGTTGGATACGCAGTATTTT. Amino acid sequence: CASSQLDTQYF.

This clone was detected a few times. This chain joins TRBV19 and TRBJ2-7; D unclear. Looked up from germline, CDR1 is LNHDA and CDR2 is SQIVND (reference sequence). This CDR3 contains 15 residues. V lost 3 bases to trimming and J lost 2 bases, with 14 bases between them. In DNA form, the CDR3 reads TGTGCCAGTAGTATCATGGGAATGCCACCCTACGAGCAGTACTTC. It is translated as CASSIMGMPPYEQYF.

The chain recombines TRBV10-3 with TRBJ2-5, with TRBD2 matching 13 bases. This CDR3 is built from 16 residues. J lost 5 bases, V lost 10 bases, and 13 bases had no gene match. The germline V gene encodes CDR1 ENHRY and CDR2 SYGVKD. In DNA form, the CDR3 reads TGTGCCACACTAGCGGGGGGGCATCAAGGAAGGGAGACCCAGTACTTC. It encodes CATLAGGHQGRETQYF.

The CDR3 loop is CASSQVMYNEQFF. The CDR3 nucleotides are TGCGCCAGCAGCCAAGTCATGTACAATGAGCAGTTCTTC. The V gene is TRBV4-3, the J gene TRBJ2-1; D ambiguous. The CDR3 covers 13 residues. Trimming removed 1 base at V and 4 bases at J, with 5 bases between. In germline, CDR1 is LGHNA, CDR2 YSLEER.

CDR3 nucleotides: TGTGCCAGTAGTATGGGTCCAGGGATACCCTCCTACGAGCAGTACTTC. Its translation is CASSMGPGIPSYEQYF. The chain employs TRBV19 and TRBJ2-7; the D gene is possibly TRBD1 (5 bases). The CDR3 extends over 16 amino acids. The V end lost 3 bases, the J end lost 0 bases, and 15 bases lay between the germline ends. In germline, CDR1 is LNHDA, CDR2 SQIVND (reference sequence).

The J gene is TRBJ2-4, the V gene TRBV2; a possible D gene is TRBD2 (6 bases). V was trimmed by 6 bases and J by 7 bases, leaving 16 bases between them. The CDR3 has 14 residues. The germline gives CDR1 SNHLY, CDR2 FYNNEI. CDR3 amino acids: CASRSTSGGNIQYF. CDR3 nucleotides: TGTGCCAGCAGATCGACCTCTGGGGGGAACATTCAGTACTTC.

This clone occurred a few times. As DNA, the CDR3 is TGTGCCAGCAGTTTGGATAGGAGGACCGAAAAACTGTTTTTT. It yields the protein CASSLDRRTEKLFF. This chain connects TRBV27 to TRBJ1-4; D is uncertain. V was pared by 3 bases and J by 8 bases, with 13 bases between. This CDR3 has 14 residues. Per germline, CDR1 MNHEY and CDR2 SMNVEV (reference sequence).

This clone was found a few times. The chain joins TRBV5-6 to TRBJ2-3, with 8 bases matching TRBD2. The V gene end was trimmed by 3 bases and the J gene end by 3 bases; junction bases not matched to a gene: 6. This CDR3 has 15 residues. Germline CDR1 reads SGHDT; CDR2 reads YYEEEE. In nucleotides, the CDR3 is TGTGCCAGCAGCTCCCCCAAGCGGGGGACAGATACGCAGTATTTT. Amino acid sequence: CASSSPKRGTDTQYF.

The chain is built from TRBV2 and TRBJ1-1; D is undetermined. This CDR3 region has 16 residues. Germline V gene lookup returns CDR1 SNHLY and CDR2 FYNNEI. V dropped 9 bases and J dropped 0 bases, with 20 bases sitting between them. The CDR3 protein is CASKEAERVMNTEAFF. CDR3 sequence (DNA): TGTGCCAGTAAAGAAGCCGAGCGGGTTATGAACACTGAAGCTTTCTTT.

The chain recombines TRBV5-1 with TRBJ2-1; 12 bases line up with TRBD2. Per the germline V gene, CDR1 is SGHRS and CDR2 is YFSETQ. The length of the CDR3 is 16 residues. J lost 4 bases, V lost 4 bases, and 6 bases had no gene match. CDR3: CASSPGLAGGYNEQFF. DNA of the CDR3: TGCGCCAGCAGCCCGGGCCTAGCGGGGGGGTACAATGAGCAGTTCTTC.

The chain links TRBV27 to TRBJ1-2, with no clear D. This CDR3 comprises 15 residues. Germline assignment: CDR1 MNHEY and CDR2 SMNVEV (reference sequence). With 8 bases removed from V and 6 bases from J, the gap between germline ends came to 22 bases. The CDR3 reads CASSPVGRFSNGYTF. CDR3 DNA: TGTGCCAGCTCCCCTGTGGGCAGATTTTCTAATGGCTACACCTTC.

This clone has only a few counts. The chain has TRBV27 and TRBJ1-4; 8 bases align to TRBD1. The germline V gene has CDR1 MNHEY and CDR2 SMNVEV (reference sequence). Unmatched junction bases numbered 3, after V lost 6 bases and J lost 3 bases. This CDR3 has 14 residues. This chain's CDR3 is CASRTGVANEKLFF. CDR3 bases: TGTGCCAGCAGGACAGGGGTGGCTAATGAAAAACTGTTTTTT. The full variable domain, its missing parts supplied by reference TRBV27 and TRBJ1-4, is EAQVTQNPRYLITVTGKKLTVTCSQNMNHEYMSWYRQDPGLGLRQIYYSMNVEVTDKGDVPEGYKVSRKEKRNFPLILESPSPNQTSLYFCASRTGVANEKLFFGSGTQLSVL.